The T cell receptor beta chain under discussion was sequenced for a study of identical twins. Template switching added a universal primer site; cDNA carried unique molecular identifiers. TCRdb re-derived calls from the 5' RACE reads in MiXCR, one entry per CDR3 protein. The profile shows 350,000 or so distinct CDR3 sequences, approximately 9.1% of them singletons. Overall study findings and caveats: Cord blood beta clonotypes that were abundant carried fewer insertions, and memory repertoires showed no such trend.

This clonotype was seen a handful of times. What it binds is unknown. V was clipped by 2 bases and J by 7 bases; unmatched bases: 7. Germline lookup yields CDR1 SGHDN and CDR2 FVKESK. The length of the CDR3 is 16 residues. This sequence joins TRBV14 and TRBJ2-2, with TRBD2 matching over 10 bases. The specimen was naive T cells sorted from blood. This clonotype originated in a woman aged 50 to 65 in good health. CDR3: CASSQLAGVLIGELFF. CDR3 coding DNA: TGTGCCAGCAGCCAACTAGCGGGAGTGTTGATCGGGGAGCTGTTTTTT.